These 6 T cell receptor beta chains were all obtained from the same sample, sequenced in a study of cytomegalovirus exposure and HLA in healthy donors. PCR employed 60 Vbeta and 13 Jbeta primers. Using immunoSEQ multiplex PCR, the repertoire was profiled, and TCRdb retains in-frame clones only, with some absent. The data show around 230,000 clones, roughly 87% seen once. The source material was PBMCs. Source of these receptors: a man aged 40-49 years in good health and CMV-seropositive.

This clone came up once. This rearrangement joins TRBV7-9 to TRBJ2-2; maybe TRBD1 (6 bases). The CDR3 is 16 amino acids. Germline V gene data show CDR1 as SEHNR and CDR2 as FQNEAQ (reference sequence). V was shortened by 3 bases and J by 7 bases, with 18 bases between the two germline ends. CDR3 nucleotides: TGTGCCAGCAGCTTCAGCCCCAGGGGATCTAGCGGGGAGCTGTTTTTT. It encodes CASSFSPRGSSGELFF.

This chain links TRBV27 with TRBJ2-1; 12 bases agree with TRBD1. Germline CDR1 is MNHEY and CDR2 is SMNVEV (reference sequence). The CDR3 spans 21 residues. Trimming removed 2 bases from V and 0 bases from J; junction bases left unmatched: 14. The CDR3 DNA reads TGTGCCAGCAGTTTAGAGCCGCCCGGGACAGGGGGCTTCAGCTCCTACAATGAGCAGTTCTTC. This codes for CASSLEPPGTGGFSSYNEQFF.

The chain carries TRBV6-5 and TRBJ2-3; 10 bases are shared with TRBD2. Germline lookup yields CDR1 MNHEY and CDR2 SVGAGI. Unmatched junction bases numbered 2, after V lost 5 bases and J lost 3 bases. The CDR3 length is 14 residues. As DNA, the CDR3 is TGTGCCAGCAGTACTAGCGGGGTGACAGATACGCAGTATTTT. Residues: CASSTSGVTDTQYF.

J is TRBJ1-4 and V is TRBV27; tentative D call: TRBD1 (5 bases). V gave up 5 bases and J gave up 0 bases, with 10 bases separating them. The CDR3 covers 15 residues. The V gene's germline CDR1 is MNHEY and CDR2 SMNVEV (reference sequence). In nucleotides, the CDR3 is TGTGCCAGCAGTACCCGCAGGGCAACTAATGAAAAACTGTTTTTT. This translates into CASSTRRATNEKLFF. Variable domain in full (rest from reference TRBV27 and TRBJ1-4): EAQVTQNPRYLITVTGKKLTVTCSQNMNHEYMSWYRQDPGLGLRQIYYSMNVEVTDKGDVPEGYKVSRKEKRNFPLILESPSPNQTSLYFCASSTRRATNEKLFFGSGTQLSVL.

This sequence joins TRBV10-2 and TRBJ2-7, with 7 bases fitting TRBD1. The CDR3 is made up of 14 amino acids. V was clipped by 3 bases and J by 7 bases; unmatched bases: 9. Germline V CDR1 and CDR2: WSHSY, SAAADI. CDR3 sequence reads: CASSDTDRPLEQYV. The CDR3 DNA reads TGCGCCAGCAGTGACACGGACAGGCCCTTGGAGCAGTACGTC.

This chain links TRBV6-5 with TRBJ2-1; TRBD2 aligns across 10 bases. Germline trimming cut 6 bases from V and 8 bases from J; bases unmatched to any gene: 7. Germline-derived CDR1 and CDR2 are MNHEY and SVGAGI. The CDR3 is made up of 14 amino acids. The CDR3 DNA follows: TGTGCCAGCAGGAGGAGCGGGAGGGTCGATGAGCAGTTCTTC. Translating it yields CASRRSGRVDEQFF.